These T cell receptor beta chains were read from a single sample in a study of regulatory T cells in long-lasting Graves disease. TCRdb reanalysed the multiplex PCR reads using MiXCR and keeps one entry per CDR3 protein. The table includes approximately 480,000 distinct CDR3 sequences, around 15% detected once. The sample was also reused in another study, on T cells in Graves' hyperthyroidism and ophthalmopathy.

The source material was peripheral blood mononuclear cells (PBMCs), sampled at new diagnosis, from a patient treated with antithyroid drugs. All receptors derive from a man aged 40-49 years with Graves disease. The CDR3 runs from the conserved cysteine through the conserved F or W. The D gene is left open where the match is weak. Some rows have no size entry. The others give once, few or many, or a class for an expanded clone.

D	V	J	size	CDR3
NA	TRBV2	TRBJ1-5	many	CASSEALGGVGENHF
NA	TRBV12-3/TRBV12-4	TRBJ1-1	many	CASSLVMVGTEAFF
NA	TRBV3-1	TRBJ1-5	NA	CASSPRDTERHF
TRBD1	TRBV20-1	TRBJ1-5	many	CSAADRDQPQHF
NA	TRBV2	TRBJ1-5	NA	CASSERGGRANQPQHF
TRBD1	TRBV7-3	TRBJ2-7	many	CASSSDRGREQYF
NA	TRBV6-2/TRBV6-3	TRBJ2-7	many	CASSERGGEQYF
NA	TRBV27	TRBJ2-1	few	CASSFRDGGGEQFF
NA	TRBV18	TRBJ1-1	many	CASSNSGNTEAFF
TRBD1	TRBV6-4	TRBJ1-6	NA	CASSYSHGTGYQDSPLHF
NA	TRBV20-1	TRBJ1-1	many	CSAKGVRTTEAFF
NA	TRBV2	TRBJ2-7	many	CASRGGAAGHEQYF
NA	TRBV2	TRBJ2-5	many	CASNRDLGETQYF
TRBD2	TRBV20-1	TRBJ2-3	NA	CSARAGAADTQYF
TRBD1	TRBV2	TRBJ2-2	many	CASSATGGGGNTGELFF
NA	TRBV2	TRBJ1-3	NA	CASSEQALGNTIYF
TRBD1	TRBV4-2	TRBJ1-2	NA	CASSDREGRGYTF
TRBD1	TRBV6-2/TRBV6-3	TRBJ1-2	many	CASSYGTGEGYGYTF
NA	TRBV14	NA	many	CASSQDLVTETQYF
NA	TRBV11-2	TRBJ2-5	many	CASSFQGWETQYF
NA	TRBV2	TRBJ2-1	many	CASSEGPPNEQFF
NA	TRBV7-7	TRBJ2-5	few	CASSSRDGGTQYF
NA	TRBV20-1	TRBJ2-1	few	CSAWDWNEQFF
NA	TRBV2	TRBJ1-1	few	CASSSDSNTEAFF
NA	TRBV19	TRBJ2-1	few	CASSISVHRYNEQFF
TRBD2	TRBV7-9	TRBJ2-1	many	CASSPPGTSGSVRTSYNEQFF
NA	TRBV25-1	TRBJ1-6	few	CASSDSRQNNSPLHF
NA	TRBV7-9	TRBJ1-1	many	CASSLALTVNTEAFF
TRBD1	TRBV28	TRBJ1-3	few	CASTLAQTGSYTIYF
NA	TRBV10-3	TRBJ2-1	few	CAISDDLPGDEQFF
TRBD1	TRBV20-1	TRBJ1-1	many	CSALGTDNTEAFF
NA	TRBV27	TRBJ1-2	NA	CASSLTPPAGNYGYTF
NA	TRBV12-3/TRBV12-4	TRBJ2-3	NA	CASRKSGADNTDTQYF
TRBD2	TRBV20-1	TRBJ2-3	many	CSARPTSGWVDTQYF
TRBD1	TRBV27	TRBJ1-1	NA	CASSQITGDTEAFF
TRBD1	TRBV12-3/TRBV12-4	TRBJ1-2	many	CASSNRGLDYGYTF